These 20 T cell receptor beta chains came from one sample sequenced in a study of T cell changes during pregnancy in multiple sclerosis. Using immunoSEQ multiplex PCR, the repertoire was profiled, and TCRdb retains in-frame clones only, with some absent. Seen here are under 45,000 clones, roughly 93% observed once, and the top ten hold about 0.37%. The source was CD4+ T cells from peripheral blood mononuclear cells, collected after pregnancy. All receptors come from a female donor with multiple sclerosis, enrolled in a pregnancy study.

The chain couples TRBV5-6 to TRBJ2-1; tentative D call: TRBD2 (6 bases). Germline V gene sequence: CDR1 SGHDT, CDR2 YYEEEE. The length of the CDR3 is 15 residues. Trimming cost V 3 bases and J 1 base, with 11 bases left between them. CDR3 in DNA: TGTGCCAGCAGCTCGGGACTTGGGTCCTACAATGAGCAGTTCTTC. This encodes CASSSGLGSYNEQFF.

V is TRBV9 and J is TRBJ2-3, with 7 bases identical to TRBD2. CDR3 size: 16 residues. Looked up from germline, CDR1 is SGDLS and CDR2 is YYNGEE. Germline trimming cut 4 bases from V and 1 base from J; bases unmatched to any gene: 9. The CDR3 region is CASSPGHREGTDTQYF. In nucleotides, the CDR3 is TGTGCCAGCAGCCCCGGTCATCGGGAGGGCACAGATACGCAGTATTTT.

The rearrangement uses TRBV27 and TRBJ2-3; tentative D call: TRBD2 (6 bases). Germline V gives CDR1 MNHEY, CDR2 SMNVEV (reference sequence). The CDR3 runs to 16 residues. The ends were cut back, 2 bases at V and 2 bases at J, with 14 bases in the middle. CDR3 in DNA: TGTGCCAGCAGTTTAATCGTGGCGGGGCCCACAGATACGCAGTATTTT. Translated, it gives CASSLIVAGPTDTQYF.

The chain links TRBV2 to TRBJ2-5; D is possibly TRBD2 (5 bases). CDR3 size: 14 residues. Between the trimmed V and J ends, which lost 11 bases and 7 bases, there was a span of 23 bases. Germline values: CDR1 SNHLY, CDR2 FYNNEI. CDR3 DNA sequence: TGTGCCGACGGCGGGCTACTGGCTAGAGGGACCCAGTACTTC. Translation gives CADGGLLARGTQYF. The whole variable domain, remainder taken from reference TRBV2 and TRBJ2-5, is EPEVTQTPSHQVTQMGQEVILRCVPISNHLYFYWYRQILGQKVEFLVSFYNNEISEKSEIFDDQFSVERPDGSNFTLKIRSTKLEDSAMYFCADGGLLARGTQYFGPGTRLLVL.

This chain joins TRBV9 and TRBJ2-3, with 9 bases lining up with TRBD2. Germline V gene data show CDR1 as SGDLS and CDR2 as YYNGEE. V shed 3 bases and J 5 bases; nucleotides not matched to a gene: 13. This CDR3 region has 17 residues. The CDR3 loop is CASSASGAGGPVDTQYF. The CDR3 DNA is TGTGCCAGCAGCGCCTCCGGAGCGGGGGGCCCCGTAGATACGCAGTATTTT.

The CDR3 reads CASSSIRGRQGGELFF. The CDR3 nucleotides are TGTGCCAGCAGCTCCATAAGGGGGAGACAAGGGGGGGAGCTGTTTTTT. The chain employs TRBV11-2 and TRBJ2-2, with TRBD1 as a possible D gene (6 bases). The germline gives CDR1 SGHAT, CDR2 FQNNGV. V was shortened by 4 bases and J by 8 bases, with 20 bases between the two germline ends. The CDR3 consists of 16 residues.

This clone was recorded once. The V and J genes are TRBV7-8 and TRBJ2-7, with D possibly TRBD2 on 6 matching bases. CDR1 is SGHVS, CDR2 FQNEAQ, per germline. The V end lost 0 bases, the J end lost 6 bases, and 15 bases lay between the germline ends. CDR3 length: 15 amino acids. The CDR3 region is CASSLAVGRRGEQYF. In DNA form, the CDR3 reads TGTGCCAGCAGCTTAGCAGTGGGACGGAGGGGCGAGCAGTACTTC. Full variable domain (missing parts from reference TRBV7-8 and TRBJ2-7): GAGVSQSPRYKVAKRGQDVALRCDPISGHVSLFWYQQALGQGPEFLTYFQNEAQLDKSGLPSDRFFAERPEGSVSTLKIQRTQQEDSAVYLCASSLAVGRRGEQYFGPGTRLTVT.

The rearrangement links TRBV7-2 to TRBJ2-5; D possibly corresponds to TRBD2 (6 bases). The CDR3 is 17 amino acids. CDR1 and CDR2 (germline): SGHTA, FQGNSA. Trimming took 4 bases from V and 0 from J, leaving 18 bases between them. The DNA for the CDR3 is TGTGCCAGCAGCTCCGGATGGCAAAGCGGGTACCAAGAGACCCAGTACTTC. Protein product: CASSSGWQSGYQETQYF.

The V gene is TRBV19, the J gene TRBJ1-2; D is uncertain. CDR1 LNHDA and CDR2 SQIVND come from the germline V gene (reference sequence). The CDR3 consists of 13 residues. Trimming left V 7 bases short and J 0 bases short, with 9 bases between. The chain's CDR3 is CASNMAPNYGYTF. CDR3 bases: TGTGCCAGTAATATGGCTCCTAACTATGGCTACACCTTC.

This chain joins TRBV6-4 and TRBJ2-1, with D tentatively TRBD2 (6 bases). Looked up from germline, CDR1 is MRHNA and CDR2 is SNTAGT. The CDR3 sequence is 16 residues long. Deletions cut 4 bases from V and 10 bases from J, with 23 bases between. CDR3 protein: CASSVSTLRGTAEQFF. CDR3 coding DNA: TGTGCCAGCAGTGTCTCTACACTACGCGGGACTGCCGAGCAGTTCTTC.

The gene calls are TRBV6-5 and TRBJ2-7, with TRBD1 matching over 9 bases. The CDR3 is 15 residues long. V was clipped by 0 bases and J by 3 bases; unmatched bases: 3. The V gene's germline CDR1 is MNHEY and CDR2 SVGAGI. CDR3 coding DNA: TGTGCCAGCAGTTACTCGGGGGACAGGGACTACGAGCAGTACTTC. This encodes CASSYSGDRDYEQYF.

CDR3 nucleotide sequence: TGTGCCAGCAGTGATCCCACTTTAGGGGGTACTAATGAAAAACTGTTTTTT. Its protein product is CASSDPTLGGTNEKLFF. This chain connects TRBV6-4 to TRBJ1-4; maybe TRBD1 (6 bases). Germline V gene sequence: CDR1 MRHNA, CDR2 SNTAGT. V lost 3 bases to trimming and J lost 2 bases, with 16 bases between them. The CDR3 length is 17 residues.

The V and J genes are TRBV18 and TRBJ1-1; tentatively, D is TRBD1 (5 bases). Germline CDR1 reads KGHSH; CDR2 reads LQKENI. The CDR3 length is 14 residues. The V gene lost 3 bases and the J gene lost 1 base, with 9 bases spanning the gap. CDR3 sequence: CASSPDRQNTEAFF. CDR3 sequence (DNA): TGTGCCAGCTCACCCGACAGACAGAACACTGAAGCTTTCTTT.

This chain connects TRBV19 to TRBJ2-3; no clear D gene. The CDR3 is made up of 14 amino acids. Germline V gives CDR1 LNHDA, CDR2 SQIVND (reference sequence). The V end was cut by 2 bases, the J end by 2 bases, with 8 bases between. CDR3 nucleotide sequence: TGTGCCAGTAGTATATCCGGTACCACAGATACGCAGTATTTT. It encodes CASSISGTTDTQYF.

This clone has only one observation. The chain combines TRBV19 with TRBJ1-2, with 8 positions matching TRBD1. V lost 5 bases to trimming and J lost 9 bases; unmatched junction nucleotides: 17. There are 16 residues in the CDR3. Per the germline V gene, CDR1 is LNHDA and CDR2 is SQIVND (reference sequence). The CDR3 region is CASSLPGQALGERYTF. CDR3 DNA sequence: TGTGCCAGTAGTTTGCCGGGACAGGCCCTAGGGGAGCGCTACACCTTC.

The J gene is TRBJ1-2, the V gene TRBV11-2, with 8 nucleotides matching TRBD1. The CDR3 consists of 17 residues. Germline loops: CDR1 SGHAT, CDR2 FQNNGV. The V and J ends lost 4 bases and 7 bases, in that order; junction bases with no gene match: 17. For the CDR3, the DNA is TGTGCCAGCAGCTCCCCTTGGGTACCCAGGGGGCAGTTTGGCTACACCTTC. Protein: CASSSPWVPRGQFGYTF.

The CDR3: CASSPRTGGGTDTQYF. Here the CDR3 DNA reads TGTGCCAGCAGCCCTCGGACAGGGGGTGGCACAGATACGCAGTATTTT. The chain carries TRBV9 and TRBJ2-3, with 10 bases matching TRBD1. Trimming took 4 bases from V and 1 from J; bases not matched to a gene: 6. The CDR3 is made up of 16 amino acids. Germline V gene sequence: CDR1 SGDLS, CDR2 YYNGEE.

V is TRBV27 and J is TRBJ1-2; a weak D match, TRBD1 (6 bases). Deletions cut 5 bases from V and 2 bases from J, with 9 bases between. Per germline, CDR1 MNHEY and CDR2 SMNVEV (reference sequence). The CDR3 is made up of 13 amino acids. CDR3 in amino acids: CASSATGNYGYTF. For the CDR3, the DNA is TGTGCCAGCAGTGCAACAGGGAACTATGGCTACACCTTC.

The chain links TRBV7-9 to TRBJ2-5; 12 positions agree with TRBD1. Germline values: CDR1 SEHNR, CDR2 FQNEAQ (reference sequence). This CDR3 spans 17 amino acids. V lost 5 bases, J lost 4 bases, and 11 bases stayed unmatched. The CDR3, as DNA: TGTGCCAGCAGCCCCGGGACAGGGGGCTTGTTCGGAGAGACCCAGTACTTC. Translation: CASSPGTGGLFGETQYF.

This chain links TRBV7-9 with TRBJ1-2, with TRBD1 identical over 10 bases. Germline CDR1 and CDR2: SEHNR and FQNEAQ (reference sequence). V lost 2 bases, J lost 8 bases, and 8 bases stayed unmatched. The CDR3 length is 15 residues. The DNA for the CDR3 is TGTGCCAGCAGCTTATTGGGACAGGGGCCCTTCGGCTACACCTTC. Amino acids: CASSLLGQGPFGYTF.